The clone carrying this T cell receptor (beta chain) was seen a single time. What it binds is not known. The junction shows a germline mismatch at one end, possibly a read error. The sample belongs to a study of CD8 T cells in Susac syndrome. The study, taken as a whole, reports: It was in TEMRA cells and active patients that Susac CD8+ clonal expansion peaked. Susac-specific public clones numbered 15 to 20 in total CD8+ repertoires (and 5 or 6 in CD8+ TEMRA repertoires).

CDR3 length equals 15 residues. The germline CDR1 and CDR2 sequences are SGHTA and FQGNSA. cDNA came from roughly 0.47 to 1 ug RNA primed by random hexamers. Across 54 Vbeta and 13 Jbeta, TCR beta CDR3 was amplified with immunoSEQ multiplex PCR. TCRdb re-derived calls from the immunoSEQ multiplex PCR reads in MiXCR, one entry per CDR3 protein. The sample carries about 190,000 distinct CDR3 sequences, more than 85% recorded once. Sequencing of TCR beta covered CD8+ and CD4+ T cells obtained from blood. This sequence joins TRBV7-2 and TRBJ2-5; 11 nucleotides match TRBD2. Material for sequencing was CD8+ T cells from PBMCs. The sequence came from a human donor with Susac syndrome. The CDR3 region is CASSFTSGGRETQHF. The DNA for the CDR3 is TGTGCCAGCAGCTTCACTAGCGGGGGACGGGAGACCCAGCACTTC.